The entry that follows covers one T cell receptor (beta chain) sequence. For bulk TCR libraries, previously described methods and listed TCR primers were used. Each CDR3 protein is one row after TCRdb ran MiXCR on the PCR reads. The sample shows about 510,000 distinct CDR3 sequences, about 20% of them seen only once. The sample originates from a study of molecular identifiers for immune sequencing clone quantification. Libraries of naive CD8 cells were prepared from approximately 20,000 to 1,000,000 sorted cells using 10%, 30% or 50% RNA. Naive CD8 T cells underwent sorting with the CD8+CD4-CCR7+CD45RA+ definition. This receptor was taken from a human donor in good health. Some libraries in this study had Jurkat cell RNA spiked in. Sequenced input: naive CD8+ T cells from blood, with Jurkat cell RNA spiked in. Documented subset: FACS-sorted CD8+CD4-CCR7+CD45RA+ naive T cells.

The CDR3 region is CASSLSGPAFPQPQHF. As DNA, the CDR3 is TGTGCCAGCAGTTTATCGGGACCGGCCTTTCCTCAGCCCCAGCATTTT. The V and J genes are TRBV27 and TRBJ1-5, with D perhaps matching TRBD1 (5 bases). V shed 0 bases and J shed 6 bases, with 15 bases lying between them. The germline V gene encodes CDR1 MNHEY and CDR2 SMNVEV (reference sequence). CDR3 length equals 16 residues.